This entry features one TCR beta chain sequence. From germline, CDR1 is SEHNR and CDR2 FQNEAQ (reference sequence). V was pared by 4 bases and J by 11 bases, with 7 bases of the junction left unmatched. This CDR3 contains 12 residues. The source of the sample is a study of PD-1 and CTLA-4 blockade in melanoma. Repertoires were generated with immunoSEQ multiplex PCR, while TCRdb's copy carries only in-frame clones and drops some. This table holds around 31,000 clones, approximately 89% found once. This TCR derives from a human donor with melanoma. The J gene is TRBJ1-1, the V gene TRBV7-9; 7 nucleotides agree with TRBD1. This specimen consisted of CD8+ T cells from peripheral blood, obtained from a patient given anti-PD-1 treatment. The CDR3 nucleotides are TGTGCCAGCAGCTCTACAGGGGTTGGGGCTTTCTTT. It is translated as CASSSTGVGAFF. Together with reference TRBV7-9 and TRBJ1-1, the CDR3 gives the full variable domain: DTGVSQNPRHKITKRGQNVTFRCDPISEHNRLYWYRQTLGQGPEFLTYFQNEAQLEKSRLLSDRFSAERPKGSFSTLEIQRTEQGDSAMYLCASSSTGVGAFFGQGTRLTVV.